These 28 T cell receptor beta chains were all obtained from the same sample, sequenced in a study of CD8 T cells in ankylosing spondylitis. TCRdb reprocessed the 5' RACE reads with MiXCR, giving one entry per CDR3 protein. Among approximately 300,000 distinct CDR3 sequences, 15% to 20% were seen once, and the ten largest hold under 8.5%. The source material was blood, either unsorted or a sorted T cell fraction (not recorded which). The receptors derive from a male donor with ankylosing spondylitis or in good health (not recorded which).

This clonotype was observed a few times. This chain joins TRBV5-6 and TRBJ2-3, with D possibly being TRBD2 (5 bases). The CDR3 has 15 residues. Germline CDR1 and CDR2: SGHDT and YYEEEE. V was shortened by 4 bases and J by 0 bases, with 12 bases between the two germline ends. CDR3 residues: CASSGGGRSTDTQYF. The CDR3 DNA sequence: TGTGCCAGCAGCGGCGGAGGACGGAGCACAGATACGCAGTATTTT.

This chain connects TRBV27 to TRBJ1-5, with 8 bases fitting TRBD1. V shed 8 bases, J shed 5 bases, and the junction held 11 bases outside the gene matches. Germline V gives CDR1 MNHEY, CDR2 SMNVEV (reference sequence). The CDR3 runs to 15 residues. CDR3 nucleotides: TGTGCCAGCCGACTAGGACAGGGCGAGCATCAGCCCCAGCATTTT. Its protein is CASRLGQGEHQPQHF.

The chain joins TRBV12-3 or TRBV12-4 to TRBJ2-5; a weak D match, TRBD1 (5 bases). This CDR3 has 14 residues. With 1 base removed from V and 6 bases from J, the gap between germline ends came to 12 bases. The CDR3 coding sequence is TGTGCCAGCAGTTTAGGACAGCTTGTCCAGACCCAGTACTTC. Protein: CASSLGQLVQTQYF.

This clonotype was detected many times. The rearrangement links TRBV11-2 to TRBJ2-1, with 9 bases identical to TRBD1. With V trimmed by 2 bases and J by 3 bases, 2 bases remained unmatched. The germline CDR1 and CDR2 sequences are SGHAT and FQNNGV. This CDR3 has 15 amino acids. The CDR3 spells CASSLQGQGYNEQFF. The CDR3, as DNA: TGTGCCAGCAGCTTACAGGGACAGGGCTACAATGAGCAGTTCTTC.

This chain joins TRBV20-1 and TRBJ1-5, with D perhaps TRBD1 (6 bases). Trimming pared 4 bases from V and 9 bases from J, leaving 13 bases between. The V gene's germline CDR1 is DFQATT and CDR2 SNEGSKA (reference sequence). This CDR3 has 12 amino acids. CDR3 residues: CSANHGTLPQHF. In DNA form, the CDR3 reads TGCAGTGCTAACCACGGGACACTGCCCCAGCATTTT.

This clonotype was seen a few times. For the CDR3, the DNA is TGTGCCAGCGGGGGTCGAGGGAACACCGGGGAGCTGTTTTTT. It is translated as CASGGRGNTGELFF. The V and J genes are TRBV5-6 and TRBJ2-2; tentatively, D is TRBD1 or TRBD2 (5 bases each). The CDR3 covers 14 residues. Trimming stripped 7 bases from V and 1 base from J, with 11 bases between. Germline V gene lookup returns CDR1 SGHDT and CDR2 YYEEEE.

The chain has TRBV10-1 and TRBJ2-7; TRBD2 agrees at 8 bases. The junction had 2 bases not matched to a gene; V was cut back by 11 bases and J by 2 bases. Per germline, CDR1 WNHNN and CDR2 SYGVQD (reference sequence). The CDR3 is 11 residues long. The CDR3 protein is CAGTSPYEQYV. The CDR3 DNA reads TGCGCCGGGACTAGTCCCTACGAGCAGTACGTC.

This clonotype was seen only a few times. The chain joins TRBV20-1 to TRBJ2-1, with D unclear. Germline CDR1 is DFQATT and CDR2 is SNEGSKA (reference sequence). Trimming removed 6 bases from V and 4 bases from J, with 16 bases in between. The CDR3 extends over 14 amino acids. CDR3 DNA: TGCAGTGCCACCCATGCGGTAGGGTACAATGAGCAGTTCTTC. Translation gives CSATHAVGYNEQFF.

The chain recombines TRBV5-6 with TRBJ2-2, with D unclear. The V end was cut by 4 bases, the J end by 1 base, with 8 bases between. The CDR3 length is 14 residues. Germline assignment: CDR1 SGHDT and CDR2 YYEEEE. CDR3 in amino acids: CASSASVNTGELFF. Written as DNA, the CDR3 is TGTGCCAGCAGCGCGTCAGTGAACACCGGGGAGCTGTTTTTT.

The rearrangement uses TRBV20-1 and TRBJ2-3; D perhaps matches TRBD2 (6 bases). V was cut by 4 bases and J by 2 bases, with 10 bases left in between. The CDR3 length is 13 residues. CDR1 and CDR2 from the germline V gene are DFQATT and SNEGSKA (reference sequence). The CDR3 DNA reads TGCAGTGCTATTAGCGGAAACACAGATACGCAGTATTTT. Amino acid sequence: CSAISGNTDTQYF.

This chain's CDR3 is CSAEERTWGDTQYF. The DNA for the CDR3 is TGCAGTGCCGAAGAGCGGACCTGGGGTGATACGCAGTATTTT. The J gene is TRBJ2-3, the V gene TRBV20-1, with D perhaps TRBD2 (5 bases). This CDR3 is 14 amino acids long. V was clipped by 6 bases and J by 6 bases, with 19 bases between them. In germline, CDR1 is DFQATT, CDR2 SNEGSKA (reference sequence).

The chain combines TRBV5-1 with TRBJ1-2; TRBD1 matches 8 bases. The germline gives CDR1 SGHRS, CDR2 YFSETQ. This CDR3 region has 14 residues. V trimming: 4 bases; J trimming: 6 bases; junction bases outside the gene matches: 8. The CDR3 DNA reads TGCGCCAGCAGCCCGGGACAGGCTTCGAATGGCTACACCTTC. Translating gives CASSPGQASNGYTF.

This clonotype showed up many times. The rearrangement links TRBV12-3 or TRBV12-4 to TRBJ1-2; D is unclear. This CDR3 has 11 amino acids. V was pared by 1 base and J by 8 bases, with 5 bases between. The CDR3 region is CASSLGVGYTF. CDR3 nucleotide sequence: TGTGCCAGCAGTTTAGGGGTAGGCTACACCTTC.

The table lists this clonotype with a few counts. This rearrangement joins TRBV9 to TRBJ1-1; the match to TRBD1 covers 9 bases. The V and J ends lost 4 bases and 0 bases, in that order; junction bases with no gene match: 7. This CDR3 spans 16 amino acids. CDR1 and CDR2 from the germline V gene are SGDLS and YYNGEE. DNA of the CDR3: TGTGCCAGCAGCCGGACAGGGGCGCCTATGAACACTGAAGCTTTCTTT. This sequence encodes CASSRTGAPMNTEAFF.

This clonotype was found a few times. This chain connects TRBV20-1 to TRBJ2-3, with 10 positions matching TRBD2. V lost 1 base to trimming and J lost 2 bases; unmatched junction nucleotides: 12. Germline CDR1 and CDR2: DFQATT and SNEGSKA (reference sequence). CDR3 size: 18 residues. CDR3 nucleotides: TGCAGTGCTAGAGGTGGCGCTAGCGGGGGAGGGTCCACAGATACGCAGTATTTT. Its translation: CSARGGASGGGSTDTQYF.

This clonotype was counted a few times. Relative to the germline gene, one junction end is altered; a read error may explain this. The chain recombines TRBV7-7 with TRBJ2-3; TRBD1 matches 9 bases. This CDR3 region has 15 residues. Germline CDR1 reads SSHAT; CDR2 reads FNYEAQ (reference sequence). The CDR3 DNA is TGTGCTAGCAGCCCCGGGACAGGGTTTATAGATACGCAGTATTTT. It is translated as CASSPGTGFIDTQYF.

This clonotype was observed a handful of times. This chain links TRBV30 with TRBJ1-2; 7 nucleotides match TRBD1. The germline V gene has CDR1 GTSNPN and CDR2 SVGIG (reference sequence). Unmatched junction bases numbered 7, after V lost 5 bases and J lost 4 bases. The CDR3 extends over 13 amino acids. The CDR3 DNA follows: TGTGCCTGGGTCAGGGACAGACCCTATGGCTACACCTTC. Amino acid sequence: CAWVRDRPYGYTF.

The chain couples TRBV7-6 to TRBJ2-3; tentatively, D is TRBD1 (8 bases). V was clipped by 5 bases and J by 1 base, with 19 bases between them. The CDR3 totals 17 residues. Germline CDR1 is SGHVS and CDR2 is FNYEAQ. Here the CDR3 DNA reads TGTGCCAGCAGCCTGGACAGGGAGGGGGCTGGCACAGATACGCAGTATTTT. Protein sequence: CASSLDREGAGTDTQYF. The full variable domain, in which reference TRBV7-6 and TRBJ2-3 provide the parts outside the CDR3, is GAGVSQSPRYKVTKRGQDVALRCDPISGHVSLYWYRQALGQGPEFLTYFNYEAQQDKSGLPNDRFSAERPEGSISTLTIQRTEQRDSAMYRCASSLDREGAGTDTQYFGPGTRLTVL.

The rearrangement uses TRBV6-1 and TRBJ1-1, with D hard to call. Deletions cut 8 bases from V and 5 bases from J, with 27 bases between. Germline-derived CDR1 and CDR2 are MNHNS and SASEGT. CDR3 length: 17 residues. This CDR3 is CASGPTTSATLGTEAFF. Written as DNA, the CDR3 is TGTGCCAGCGGTCCAACCACCTCAGCCACCCTGGGAACTGAAGCTTTCTTT.

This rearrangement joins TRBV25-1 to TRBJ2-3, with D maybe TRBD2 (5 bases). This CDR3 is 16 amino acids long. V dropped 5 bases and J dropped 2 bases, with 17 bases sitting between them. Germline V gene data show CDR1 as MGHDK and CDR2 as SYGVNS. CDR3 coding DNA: TGTGCCAGCAGTCCTGGACTGACACCGGTCACAGATACGCAGTATTTT. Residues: CASSPGLTPVTDTQYF.

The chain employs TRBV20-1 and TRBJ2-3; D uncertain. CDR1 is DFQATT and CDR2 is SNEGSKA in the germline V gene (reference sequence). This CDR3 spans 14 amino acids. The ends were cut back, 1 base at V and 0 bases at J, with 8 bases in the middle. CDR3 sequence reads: CSARVTRSTDTQYF. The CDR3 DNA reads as TGCAGTGCTAGAGTGACAAGGAGCACAGATACGCAGTATTTT.

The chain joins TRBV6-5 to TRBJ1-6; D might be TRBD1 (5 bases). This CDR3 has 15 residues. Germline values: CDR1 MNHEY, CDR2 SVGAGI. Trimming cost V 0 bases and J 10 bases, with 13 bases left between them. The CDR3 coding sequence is TGTGCCAGCAGTTACTCTCAGGGTGGGACCTCACCCCTCCACTTT. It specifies CASSYSQGGTSPLHF.

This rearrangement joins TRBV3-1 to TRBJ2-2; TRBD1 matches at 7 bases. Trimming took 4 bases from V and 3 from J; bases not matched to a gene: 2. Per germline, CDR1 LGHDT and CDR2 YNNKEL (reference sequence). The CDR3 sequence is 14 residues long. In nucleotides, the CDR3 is TGTGCCAGCAGCCCGGGACAGCACACCGGGGAGCTGTTTTTT. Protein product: CASSPGQHTGELFF. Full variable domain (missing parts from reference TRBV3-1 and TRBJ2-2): DTAVSQTPKYLVTQMGNDKSIKCEQNLGHDTMYWYKQDSKKFLKIMFSYNNKELIINETVPNRFSPKSPDKAHLNLHINSLELGDSAVYFCASSPGQHTGELFFGEGSRLTVL.

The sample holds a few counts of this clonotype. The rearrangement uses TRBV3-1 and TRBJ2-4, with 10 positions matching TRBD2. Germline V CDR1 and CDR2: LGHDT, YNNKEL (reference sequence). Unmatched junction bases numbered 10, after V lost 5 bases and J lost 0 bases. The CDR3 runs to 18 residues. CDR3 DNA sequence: TGTGCCAGCAGCTCCGGGACTAGCGAGGGGATAGCCAAAAACATTCAGTACTTC. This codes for CASSSGTSEGIAKNIQYF. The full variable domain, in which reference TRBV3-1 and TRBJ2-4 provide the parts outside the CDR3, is DTAVSQTPKYLVTQMGNDKSIKCEQNLGHDTMYWYKQDSKKFLKIMFSYNNKELIINETVPNRFSPKSPDKAHLNLHINSLELGDSAVYFCASSSGTSEGIAKNIQYFGAGTRLSVL.

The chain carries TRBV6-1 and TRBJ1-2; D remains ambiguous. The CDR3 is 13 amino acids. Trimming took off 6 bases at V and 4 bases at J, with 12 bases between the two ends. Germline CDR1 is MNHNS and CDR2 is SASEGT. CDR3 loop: CASSPRGPYGYTF. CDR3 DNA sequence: TGTGCCAGCAGCCCCCGTGGGCCCTATGGCTACACCTTC.

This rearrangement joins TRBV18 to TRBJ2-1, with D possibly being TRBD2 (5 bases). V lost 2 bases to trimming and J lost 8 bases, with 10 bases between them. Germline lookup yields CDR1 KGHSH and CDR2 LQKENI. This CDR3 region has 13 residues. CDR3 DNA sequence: TGTGCCAGCTCACCATCCTACGGGGATGAGCAGTTCTTC. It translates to CASSPSYGDEQFF.

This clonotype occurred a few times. The DNA for the CDR3 is TGCGCCAGCAGTCTGGACGCGAACACTGAAGCTTTCTTT. It specifies CASSLDANTEAFF. J is TRBJ1-1 and V is TRBV5-1, with D unresolved. Between the trimmed V and J ends, which lost 5 bases and 1 base, there was a span of 9 bases. The CDR3 runs 13 residues. Per the germline V gene, CDR1 is SGHRS and CDR2 is YFSETQ.

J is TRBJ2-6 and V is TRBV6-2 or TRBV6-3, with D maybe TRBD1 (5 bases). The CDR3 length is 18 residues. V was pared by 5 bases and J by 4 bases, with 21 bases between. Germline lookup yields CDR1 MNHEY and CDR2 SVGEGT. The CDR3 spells CASSPIPHRLGGANVLTF. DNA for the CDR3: TGTGCCAGCAGTCCTATCCCTCACAGGCTAGGAGGGGCCAACGTCCTGACTTTC.